These 9 T cell receptor beta chains were all obtained from the same sample, sequenced in a study of OX40 agonist ivuxolimab in advanced cancers. Produced via immunoSEQ multiplex PCR; TCRdb's table is partial and in-frame only. The data hold 65,000 to 95,000 clones, with approximately 92% observed a single time. Source: CD4+ or CD8+ T cells sorted from blood, taken in a trial of the OX40 agonist ivuxolimab. These receptors all stem from an adult with an advanced solid tumor such as melanoma, head and neck, liver or kidney cancer.

The V and J genes are TRBV7-2 and TRBJ2-7; 8 bases map to TRBD2. The CDR3 has 15 amino acids. Trimming cost V 4 bases and J 3 bases; bases outside gene matches: 8. CDR1 is SGHTA, CDR2 FQGNSA, per germline. CDR3 DNA sequence: TGTGCCAGCAGCTCCGTAGCGGGAACTGGCTACGAGCAGTACTTC. Its translation: CASSSVAGTGYEQYF.

The CDR3 region is CASSSAGTDTQYF. CDR3 sequence (DNA): TGTGCCAGCAGTTCCGCTGGCACAGATACGCAGTATTTT. The rearrangement uses TRBV28 and TRBJ2-3, with D uncertain. Looked up from germline, CDR1 is MDHEN and CDR2 is SYDVKM. V was clipped by 4 bases and J by 1 base, with 6 bases between them. The CDR3 length is 13 residues.

In this sample, this clone turned up once. The chain carries TRBV28 and TRBJ1-1; 7 bases agree with TRBD1. The CDR3 covers 15 residues. Germline CDR1 and CDR2: MDHEN and SYDVKM. Germline trimming cut 5 bases from V and 4 bases from J; bases unmatched to any gene: 10. The CDR3 protein is CASSTTGDTGTEAFF. The CDR3, as DNA: TGTGCCAGCAGTACTACAGGGGACACAGGCACTGAAGCTTTCTTT.

The rearrangement uses TRBV19 and TRBJ2-5; D could derive from TRBD1 or TRBD2 (6 bases each). V gave up 6 bases and J gave up 4 bases, with 18 bases separating them. There are 15 residues in the CDR3. Per the germline V gene, CDR1 is LNHDA and CDR2 is SQIVND (reference sequence). CDR3 sequence reads: CASSPLEGGVETQYF. Here the CDR3 DNA reads TGTGCCAGTAGCCCCCTTGAGGGGGGTGTAGAGACCCAGTACTTC.

The chain combines TRBV30 with TRBJ1-3; no clear D. The CDR3 is 15 amino acids. Looked up from germline, CDR1 is GTSNPN and CDR2 is SVGIG (reference sequence). The V and J ends lost 0 bases and 2 bases respectively, with 11 bases between them. The CDR3 loop is CAWSVMGATGNTIYF. The CDR3 DNA reads as TGTGCCTGGAGTGTAATGGGAGCCACTGGAAACACCATATATTTT.

V usage is TRBV11-3 and J usage is TRBJ2-2; D unresolved. The V and J ends lost 4 bases and 5 bases respectively, with 11 bases between them. This CDR3 contains 14 residues. Germline V CDR1 and CDR2: SGHNT, YENEEA. The CDR3 DNA reads as TGTGCCAGCAGCTCTAACATGCCAACCGGGGAGCTGTTTTTT. This encodes CASSSNMPTGELFF.

CDR3 region: CASTPWGAPSTDTQYF. The CDR3 DNA is TGTGCCAGTACCCCCTGGGGGGCTCCGAGCACAGATACGCAGTATTTT. V and J are TRBV19 and TRBJ2-3; TRBD1 or TRBD2 may be the D gene (6 bases each). In germline, CDR1 is LNHDA, CDR2 SQIVND (reference sequence). The CDR3 totals 16 residues. Trimming removed 7 bases from V and 0 bases from J, with 17 bases in between. The full variable domain, with the rest looked up from reference TRBV19 and TRBJ2-3, is DGGITQSPKYLFRKEGQNVTLSCEQNLNHDAMYWYRQDPGQGLRLIYYSQIVNDFQKGDIAEGYSVSREKKESFPLTVTSAQKNPTAFYLCASTPWGAPSTDTQYFGPGTRLTVL.

The chain has TRBV6-5 and TRBJ2-5, with D unclear. With 6 bases removed from V and 5 bases from J, the gap between germline ends came to 10 bases. This CDR3 comprises 12 residues. CDR1 and CDR2 from the germline V gene are MNHEY and SVGAGI. Here the CDR3 DNA reads TGTGCCAGCAGGTCTATGGGGGAGACCCAGTACTTC. Its translation: CASRSMGETQYF.

This clone was counted once. The chain couples TRBV19 to TRBJ1-5; TRBD1 is a possible D gene (5 bases). Trimming removed 4 bases from V and 2 bases from J, with 15 bases in between. Germline V gene data show CDR1 as LNHDA and CDR2 as SQIVND (reference sequence). This CDR3 spans 16 amino acids. Here the CDR3 DNA reads TGTGCCAGTAGTACAATGGGGGGGTCCGGCAATCAGCCCCAGCATTTT. As protein: CASSTMGGSGNQPQHF.